The rows below give T cell receptor beta chains drawn from one sample of a study of blood T cell repertoires in COVID-19. TCRdb's table, derived via immunoSEQ multiplex PCR, lists solely in-frame clones and lacks some. The top ten clones hold 5% to 6% of a sample with about 270,000 clones, around 88% of them seen once. The sample was peripheral blood. These receptors were collected from a man older than 75 with acute or convalescent COVID-19. CDR3s include the opening cysteine and the closing phenylalanine or tryptophan. D genes are given only for firm matches. Only some rows state a clone size, as once, few, many or a class for expanded clones.

d_gene: TRBD1
j_gene: TRBJ1-2
abundance: few
v_gene: TRBV29-1
CDR3nt: TGCAGCGTTGAAGCGACAGGGATTTATGGCTACACCTTC
CDR3aa: CSVEATGIYGYTF

d_gene: TRBD1
j_gene: TRBJ1-4
abundance: -
v_gene: TRBV7-9
CDR3nt: TGTGCCAGCAGCTCGAGGGACAGTAATAATGAAAAACTGTTTTTT
CDR3aa: CASSSRDSNNEKLFF

d_gene: -
j_gene: TRBJ2-3
abundance: -
v_gene: TRBV14
CDR3nt: TGTGCCAGCAGCCAACCGGGAGTGGGCACAGATACGCAGTATTTT
CDR3aa: CASSQPGVGTDTQYF

d_gene: -
j_gene: TRBJ1-4
abundance: once
v_gene: TRBV5-1
CDR3nt: TGCGCCAGCAGCGAGGGACAATTGGGGCGACATGAAAAACTGTTTTTT
CDR3aa: CASSEGQLGRHEKLFF

d_gene: -
j_gene: TRBJ2-5
abundance: once
v_gene: TRBV3-1/TRBV3-2
CDR3nt: TGTGCCAGCAGCCCCGGCCTAGGAGCGTTAGTAGAGACCCAGTACTTC
CDR3aa: CASSPGLGALVETQYF

d_gene: -
j_gene: TRBJ1-2
abundance: -
v_gene: TRBV4-1
CDR3nt: TGCGCCAGCAGCCAAAGGGACTCAACTAACTATGGCTACACCTTC
CDR3aa: CASSQRDSTNYGYTF

d_gene: -
j_gene: TRBJ2-7
abundance: -
v_gene: TRBV28
CDR3nt: TGTGCCAGCAGTTTACGTGACAGCCCCTACGAGCAGTACTTC
CDR3aa: CASSLRDSPYEQYF

d_gene: TRBD1
j_gene: TRBJ2-2
abundance: once
v_gene: TRBV30
CDR3nt: TGTGCCTGGAGTGCCTGGCCCGGGACAGCGAACACCGGGGAGCTGTTTTTT
CDR3aa: CAWSAWPGTANTGELFF

d_gene: -
j_gene: TRBJ1-2
abundance: -
v_gene: TRBV28
CDR3nt: TGTGCCAGCAGTTTAAGGGGGGGCTATGGCTACACCTTC
CDR3aa: CASSLRGGYGYTF

d_gene: -
j_gene: TRBJ1-5
abundance: once
v_gene: TRBV28
CDR3nt: TGTGCCAGCAGTTTCTTGTTTGGTGGGGCTAGCAATCAGCCCCAGCATTTT
CDR3aa: CASSFLFGGASNQPQHF

d_gene: -
j_gene: TRBJ1-2
abundance: -
v_gene: TRBV19
CDR3nt: TGTGCCAGTAGAGGGGACTATGGCTACACCTTC
CDR3aa: CASRGDYGYTF

d_gene: -
j_gene: TRBJ1-1
abundance: -
v_gene: TRBV7-2
CDR3nt: TGTGCCAGCAGCCTTAGTGACTCCTACACTGAAGCTTTCTTT
CDR3aa: CASSLSDSYTEAFF

d_gene: TRBD1
j_gene: TRBJ1-5
abundance: -
v_gene: TRBV10-3
CDR3nt: TGTGCCATCAGTGCGGGGACAGCAATAGTTCAGCCCCAGCATTTT
CDR3aa: CAISAGTAIVQPQHF

d_gene: -
j_gene: TRBJ1-4
abundance: -
v_gene: TRBV7-6
CDR3nt: TGTGCCAGCAGCCGGGCAGGGCGCGAAGGTGAAAAACTGTTTTTT
CDR3aa: CASSRAGREGEKLFF

d_gene: TRBD2
j_gene: TRBJ2-7
abundance: -
v_gene: TRBV3-1/TRBV3-2
CDR3nt: TGTGCCAGCAGCCAAGCCCCACTAACTAGCGGGAGGGCCAACGAGCAGTACTTC
CDR3aa: CASSQAPLTSGRANEQYF

d_gene: -
j_gene: TRBJ1-1
abundance: -
v_gene: TRBV10-3
CDR3nt: TGTGCCATCAGATCAACAGAAAGGAACACTGAAGCTTTCTTT
CDR3aa: CAIRSTERNTEAFF

d_gene: -
j_gene: TRBJ2-5
abundance: -
v_gene: TRBV7-8
CDR3nt: TGTGCCAGCACCCCAGGGGACCGGATATTCCAAGAGACCCAGTACTTC
CDR3aa: CASTPGDRIFQETQYF

d_gene: TRBD1
j_gene: TRBJ1-2
abundance: -
v_gene: TRBV12-3/TRBV12-4
CDR3nt: TGTGCCAGTCAAACAGGGGCTAACTATGGCTACACCTTC
CDR3aa: CASQTGANYGYTF

d_gene: TRBD1
j_gene: TRBJ2-2
abundance: -
v_gene: TRBV7-9
CDR3nt: TGTGCCAGCAGCGGCAACCGGGACAGGGGGCTGACCGGGGAGCTGTTTTTT
CDR3aa: CASSGNRDRGLTGELFF

d_gene: -
j_gene: TRBJ2-7
abundance: -
v_gene: TRBV5-6
CDR3nt: TGTGCCAGCAGCTTGGGACAGGTCCACTCCTACGAGCAGTACTTC
CDR3aa: CASSLGQVHSYEQYF

d_gene: TRBD1
j_gene: TRBJ2-7
abundance: -
v_gene: TRBV27
CDR3nt: TGTGCCAGCAGTCGACAGGGGAAATACGAGCAGTACTTC
CDR3aa: CASSRQGKYEQYF

d_gene: TRBD1
j_gene: TRBJ1-2
abundance: -
v_gene: TRBV5-1
CDR3nt: TGCGCCAGCAGATTCTTTACCGGGACAGGGGGCAGCTATGGCTACACCTTC
CDR3aa: CASRFFTGTGGSYGYTF

d_gene: TRBD1
j_gene: TRBJ2-7
abundance: -
v_gene: TRBV7-2
CDR3nt: TGTGCCAGCACGACAGGGGGTGGATACGAGCAGTACTTC
CDR3aa: CASTTGGGYEQYF

d_gene: -
j_gene: TRBJ1-6
abundance: -
v_gene: TRBV7-9
CDR3nt: TGTGCCAGCAGCCCCGCAGGCTCCTATAATTCACCCCTCCACTTT
CDR3aa: CASSPAGSYNSPLHF

d_gene: TRBD1
j_gene: TRBJ1-2
abundance: -
v_gene: TRBV7-8
CDR3nt: TGTGCCAGCAGCTTGCGAGGACAGGGAGGCTATGGCTACACCTTC
CDR3aa: CASSLRGQGGYGYTF

d_gene: TRBD1
j_gene: TRBJ1-1
abundance: -
v_gene: TRBV5-6
CDR3nt: TGTGCCAGCAGCTTGGGGGCAGGGGGACGCACTGAAGCTTTCTTT
CDR3aa: CASSLGAGGRTEAFF

d_gene: TRBD1
j_gene: TRBJ2-7
abundance: few
v_gene: TRBV10-3
CDR3nt: TGTGCCATCAGTGAGGACCGGGACAGGAGCGAGCAGTACTTC
CDR3aa: CAISEDRDRSEQYF

d_gene: TRBD1
j_gene: TRBJ2-1
abundance: -
v_gene: TRBV29-1
CDR3nt: TGCAGCGCCCGACAGGGGAACAATGAGCAGTTCTTC
CDR3aa: CSARQGNNEQFF

d_gene: TRBD1
j_gene: TRBJ1-5
abundance: -
v_gene: TRBV2
CDR3nt: TGTGCCAGCAGCAACAGGGGCGGTTATAGCAATCAGCCCCAGCATTTT
CDR3aa: CASSNRGGYSNQPQHF

d_gene: -
j_gene: TRBJ2-7
abundance: -
v_gene: TRBV5-8
CDR3nt: TGTGCCAGCACCCGCGGGGGGACAGCCTCCTACGAGCAGTACTTC
CDR3aa: CASTRGGTASYEQYF

d_gene: TRBD1
j_gene: TRBJ2-3
abundance: -
v_gene: TRBV27
CDR3nt: TGTGCCAGCAGTCAACAGGGGAGAGGGACAGATACGCAGTATTTT
CDR3aa: CASSQQGRGTDTQYF

d_gene: -
j_gene: TRBJ2-2
abundance: once
v_gene: TRBV19
CDR3nt: TGTGCCAGTAGTATTTCTAGGGGTCTTAACGGGGAGCTGTTTTTT
CDR3aa: CASSISRGLNGELFF

d_gene: -
j_gene: TRBJ1-2
abundance: -
v_gene: TRBV28
CDR3nt: TGTGCCAGCAGTGTAACAGGGCGGGATGGCTACACCTTC
CDR3aa: CASSVTGRDGYTF

d_gene: -
j_gene: TRBJ1-5
abundance: -
v_gene: TRBV28
CDR3nt: TGTGCCAGCAGGGACGGAGGAACGCCCCAGCATTTT
CDR3aa: CASRDGGTPQHF

d_gene: TRBD2
j_gene: TRBJ2-1
abundance: -
v_gene: TRBV2
CDR3nt: TGTGCCAGCCTGGGGGAAGCTAGCGGCTCCTACAATGAGCAGTTCTTC
CDR3aa: CASLGEASGSYNEQFF

d_gene: TRBD1
j_gene: TRBJ2-6
abundance: -
v_gene: TRBV29-1
CDR3nt: TGCAGCGTTCTTGGACAGGGGACTCGTGGGGCCAACGTCCTGACTTTC
CDR3aa: CSVLGQGTRGANVLTF

d_gene: -
j_gene: TRBJ2-2
abundance: -
v_gene: TRBV30
CDR3nt: TGTGCCTGGACCTTTAGCGAGACGTTAGTCGGGGAGCTGTTTTTT
CDR3aa: CAWTFSETLVGELFF

d_gene: TRBD1
j_gene: TRBJ2-5
abundance: -
v_gene: TRBV5-6
CDR3nt: TGTGCCAGCAGCCTAGACAGGGGGCGAGAGACCCAGTACTTC
CDR3aa: CASSLDRGRETQYF

d_gene: -
j_gene: TRBJ2-3
abundance: -
v_gene: TRBV7-6
CDR3nt: TGTGCCAGCAGCGAAACCGGGACTCCGAATGGGGATACGCAGTATTTT
CDR3aa: CASSETGTPNGDTQYF

d_gene: -
j_gene: TRBJ1-6
abundance: -
v_gene: TRBV3-1/TRBV3-2
CDR3nt: TGTGCCAGCAGCCAAGTAGTGAATAATTCACCCCTCCACTTT
CDR3aa: CASSQVVNNSPLHF

d_gene: -
j_gene: TRBJ1-2
abundance: -
v_gene: TRBV7-8
CDR3nt: TGTGCCAGCAGCGACCGGGGGGCTAACTATGGCTACACCTTC
CDR3aa: CASSDRGANYGYTF

d_gene: TRBD1
j_gene: TRBJ1-2
abundance: -
v_gene: TRBV19
CDR3nt: TGTGCCAGTAGTATAGTTGGTTTGGGACAGAACTATGGCTACACCTTC
CDR3aa: CASSIVGLGQNYGYTF

d_gene: TRBD1
j_gene: TRBJ1-2
abundance: -
v_gene: TRBV28
CDR3nt: TGTGCCAGCAGACCCGGGACAGGGTTTGATGGCTACACCTTC
CDR3aa: CASRPGTGFDGYTF

d_gene: -
j_gene: TRBJ2-7
abundance: once
v_gene: TRBV30
CDR3nt: TGTGCCTGGAGTCGAGCCCTTTACGAGCAGTACTTC
CDR3aa: CAWSRALYEQYF

d_gene: TRBD1
j_gene: TRBJ2-3
abundance: -
v_gene: TRBV6-5
CDR3nt: TGTGCCAGCAGTTACCGGCAGGGGGTGGATACGCAGTATTTT
CDR3aa: CASSYRQGVDTQYF

d_gene: -
j_gene: TRBJ2-7
abundance: -
v_gene: TRBV7-2
CDR3nt: TGTGCCAGCACCTCGGGTGGGGGCCACTACGAGCAGTACTTC
CDR3aa: CASTSGGGHYEQYF

d_gene: -
j_gene: TRBJ2-1
abundance: -
v_gene: TRBV5-4
CDR3nt: TGTGCCAGCAGCTTACGGGGTATTGACAATGAGCAGTTCTTC
CDR3aa: CASSLRGIDNEQFF

d_gene: -
j_gene: TRBJ2-7
abundance: few
v_gene: TRBV28
CDR3nt: TGTGCCAGCAGCTACCCTGGGCACGAGCAGTACTTC
CDR3aa: CASSYPGHEQYF

d_gene: -
j_gene: TRBJ2-5
abundance: -
v_gene: TRBV6-5
CDR3nt: TGTGCCAGCAGTCACACGGGGAGAGAGACCCAGTACTTC
CDR3aa: CASSHTGRETQYF

d_gene: TRBD1
j_gene: TRBJ1-2
abundance: -
v_gene: TRBV28
CDR3nt: TGTGCCAGCAGTTCTCCGGGACAGGGGTCGTATGGCTACACCTTC
CDR3aa: CASSSPGQGSYGYTF

d_gene: TRBD1
j_gene: TRBJ1-2
abundance: -
v_gene: TRBV28
CDR3nt: TGTGCCAGTAGGACAGGAGGTAACTATGGCTACACCTTC
CDR3aa: CASRTGGNYGYTF

d_gene: TRBD1
j_gene: TRBJ1-1
abundance: -
v_gene: TRBV5-4
CDR3nt: TGTGCCAGCAGCCCACCCGGACAGGTCATGATCACTGAAGCTTTCTTT
CDR3aa: CASSPPGQVMITEAFF

d_gene: TRBD1
j_gene: TRBJ1-5
abundance: -
v_gene: TRBV24-1
CDR3nt: TGTGCCACCAGTGATGGGACAGGAGCCTCATTCAATCAGCCCCAGCATTTT
CDR3aa: CATSDGTGASFNQPQHF